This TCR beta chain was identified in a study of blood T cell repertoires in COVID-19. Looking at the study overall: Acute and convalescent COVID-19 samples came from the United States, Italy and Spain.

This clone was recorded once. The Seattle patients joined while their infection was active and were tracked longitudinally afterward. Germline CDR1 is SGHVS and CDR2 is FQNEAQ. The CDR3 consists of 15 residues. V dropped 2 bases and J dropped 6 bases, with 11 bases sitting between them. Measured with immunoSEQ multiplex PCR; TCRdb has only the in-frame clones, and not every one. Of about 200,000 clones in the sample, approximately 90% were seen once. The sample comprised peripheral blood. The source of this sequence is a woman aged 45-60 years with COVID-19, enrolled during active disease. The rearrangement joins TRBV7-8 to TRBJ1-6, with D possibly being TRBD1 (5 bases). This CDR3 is CASSLPSRVNSPLHF. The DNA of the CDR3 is TGTGCCAGCAGCTTACCCAGCAGGGTTAATTCACCCCTCCACTTT. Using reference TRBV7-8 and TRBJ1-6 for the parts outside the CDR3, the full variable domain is GAGVSQSPRYKVAKRGQDVALRCDPISGHVSLFWYQQALGQGPEFLTYFQNEAQLDKSGLPSDRFFAERPEGSVSTLKIQRTQQEDSAVYLCASSLPSRVNSPLHFGNGTRLTVT.